The rows below give T cell receptor beta chains drawn from one sample of a study of T cell responses to AZD1222 COVID-19 vaccine. Profiled with immunoSEQ multiplex PCR; TCRdb holds only in-frame clones, not every one. The sample contains over 150,000 clones, under 95% of which appear only once. The starting material was peripheral blood, obtained 28 days after the second AZD1222 dose. Receptor source: an adult who received the AZD1222 COVID-19 vaccine. Each CDR3 is given with its conserved first and last residue. The D gene is left open where the match is weak. Rows may omit the clone size; those that give it use once, few, many or a size class.

j_gene | v_gene | abundance | d_gene | CDR3nt | CDR3aa
TRBJ2-2 | TRBV7-9 | NA | TRBD1 | TGTGCCAGCAGCTTAGCGGGACAGGGGAGAACCGGGGAGCTGTTTTTT | CASSLAGQGRTGELFF
TRBJ1-6 | TRBV2 | NA | TRBD1 | TGTGCCAGTCGCCAGGGACAGGGAAATTCACCCCTCCACTTT | CASRQGQGNSPLHF
TRBJ2-1 | TRBV24-1 | NA | TRBD2 | TGTGCCACCAGTGATGTCGGGAGGGTCGGTGAGCAGTTCTTC | CATSDVGRVGEQFF
TRBJ1-6 | TRBV3-1/TRBV3-2 | NA | TRBD1 | TGTGCCAGCAGTGAGGTCCCAGGGGGGGATTCACCCCTCCACTTT | CASSEVPGGDSPLHF
TRBJ1-4 | TRBV19 | NA | NA | TGTGCCAGTAGTGCTCTGGGACAAGGGAATGAAAAACTGTTTTTT | CASSALGQGNEKLFF
TRBJ1-1 | TRBV2 | NA | NA | TGTGCCAGCAGTAAACAGGGTAACACTGAAGCTTTCTTT | CASSKQGNTEAFF
TRBJ2-1 | TRBV7-6 | NA | TRBD2 | TGTGCCAGCAGCCGACCTTGGAGCGGGAGTTACAATGAGCAGTTCTTC | CASSRPWSGSYNEQFF
TRBJ1-1 | TRBV5-1 | NA | NA | TGCGCCAGCAGCTTGGGTGACAGGAACACTGAAGCTTTCTTT | CASSLGDRNTEAFF
TRBJ1-2 | TRBV6-5 | NA | NA | TGTGCCGGCAGACAGGAGAACTATGGCTACACCTTC | CAGRQENYGYTF
TRBJ2-3 | TRBV27 | NA | NA | TGTGCCAGCAGTTTCGGAACGAGGAGCACAGATACGCAGTATTTT | CASSFGTRSTDTQYF
TRBJ1-3 | TRBV10-3 | NA | NA | TGTGCCATCACCCGGGGGGCTAGCTCTGGAAACACCATATATTTT | CAITRGASSGNTIYF
TRBJ1-5 | TRBV6-1 | NA | NA | TGTGCCAGCAGTGAAGCCCCCGGACTTAGCAATCAGCCCCAGCATTTT | CASSEAPGLSNQPQHF
TRBJ2-3 | TRBV7-3 | NA | NA | TGTGCCAGCAGCTTAACGTACGGAGATACGCAGTATTTT | CASSLTYGDTQYF
TRBJ2-2 | TRBV24-1 | NA | TRBD1 | TGTGCCACCAGTGATGAACAGGGGGCGACCCACGGGGAGCTGTTTTTT | CATSDEQGATHGELFF
TRBJ2-5 | TRBV19 | NA | NA | TGTGCCAGTAGCCGGGTTTCAGAGACCCAGTACTTC | CASSRVSETQYF
TRBJ2-3 | TRBV7-9 | NA | NA | TGTGCCAGCAGGGGGAGATACACAGATACGCAGTATTTT | CASRGRYTDTQYF
TRBJ2-1 | TRBV9 | NA | NA | TGTGCCAGCAGCGTAGGGGCTCGGGCGGGACTGAACAATGAGCAGTTCTTC | CASSVGARAGLNNEQFF
TRBJ1-6 | TRBV19 | NA | TRBD1 | TGTGCCAGTAGTATAAAGGCGGGACAGTATAATTCACCCCTCCACTTT | CASSIKAGQYNSPLHF
TRBJ2-7 | TRBV7-2 | NA | TRBD1 | TGTGCCAGCAGGTTCCGGGACAGATCCTACGAGCAGTACTTC | CASRFRDRSYEQYF
TRBJ1-1 | TRBV4-3 | NA | NA | TGCGCCAGCAGCCAAGGGGTCTTGGCTCGGAACACTGAAGCTTTCTTT | CASSQGVLARNTEAFF
TRBJ2-3 | TRBV6-4 | NA | NA | TGTGCCAGCAGTGACGGGGGACAACTTCATACGCAGTATTTT | CASSDGGQLHTQYF
TRBJ2-1 | TRBV19 | NA | TRBD2 | TGTGCCAGTAGTATAGTAGGTGTGACTAGCGGTGACAATGAGCAGTTCTTC | CASSIVGVTSGDNEQFF
TRBJ1-2 | TRBV7-2 | NA | NA | TGTGCCAGCAGCAGGGGGGGAATCAGGGATGGCTACACCTTC | CASSRGGIRDGYTF
TRBJ1-1 | TRBV28 | NA | NA | TGTGCCAGCAGCCTAGACCTTAACCCTGAAGCTTTCTTT | CASSLDLNPEAFF
TRBJ2-2 | TRBV30 | NA | NA | TGTGCCTGGAGTACCCCCAAGGAGGGCACCGGGGAGCTGTTTTTT | CAWSTPKEGTGELFF
TRBJ2-7 | TRBV3-1/TRBV3-2 | NA | TRBD1 | TGTGCCAGCAGCCGCCCCGGGACAGGGGGCTCCTACGAGCAGTACTTC | CASSRPGTGGSYEQYF
TRBJ1-2 | TRBV19 | once | TRBD1 | TGTGCCAGTAGTATACACGGGCTTACAGGGGGCGGCTATGGCTACACCTTC | CASSIHGLTGGGYGYTF
TRBJ2-1 | TRBV4-1 | once | TRBD2 | TGCGCCAGCAGCCAAGAACAGTCTAGCGGGACGAATGAGCAGTTCTTC | CASSQEQSSGTNEQFF
TRBJ1-2 | TRBV6-1 | once | NA | TGTGCCAGCAGTGAAGGTTGGGTTAGCTATGGCTACACCTTC | CASSEGWVSYGYTF
TRBJ1-2 | TRBV14 | NA | NA | TGTGCCAGCAGCCTCTTCTCCTATGGCTACACCTTC | CASSLFSYGYTF
TRBJ1-6 | TRBV20-1 | NA | TRBD1 | TGCAGTGCTAGTGGCGGGACAGCGAAATTGTATAATTCACCCCTCCACTTT | CSASGGTAKLYNSPLHF
TRBJ2-7 | TRBV5-1 | NA | NA | TGCGCCAACGATCAATCAAGTTACGAGCAGTACTTC | CANDQSSYEQYF
TRBJ1-1 | TRBV7-9 | NA | TRBD1 | TGTGCCAGCAGCTTAGTTCGGACAGGGAGGGAGAGCACTGAAGCTTTCTTT | CASSLVRTGRESTEAFF
TRBJ1-3 | TRBV4-3 | NA | NA | TGCGCCAGCAGCCTCAACTCCAGGGTTTCTGGAAACACCATATATTTT | CASSLNSRVSGNTIYF
TRBJ2-5 | TRBV6-1 | NA | NA | TGTGCCAGCAGTGAACGAGGGGAGACCCAGTACTTC | CASSERGETQYF
TRBJ2-1 | TRBV28 | NA | TRBD2 | TGTGCCAGCAGATACCTAGCGGGAGTCTACAATGAGCAGTTCTTC | CASRYLAGVYNEQFF
TRBJ2-3 | TRBV9 | NA | TRBD2 | TGTGCCAGCAGCGTAGGGCCTAGCGGGGACACAGATACGCAGTATTTT | CASSVGPSGDTDTQYF
TRBJ1-5 | TRBV7-8 | NA | TRBD1 | TGTGCCAGCAGCTTAGCCGGGACAGGAACCCAGCCCCAGCATTTT | CASSLAGTGTQPQHF
TRBJ2-7 | TRBV5-1 | NA | NA | TGCGCCAGCAGCACGGGAACCCAAAGGGGGGAGCAGTACTTC | CASSTGTQRGEQYF
TRBJ1-4 | TRBV2 | few | TRBD1 | TGTGCCAGCAGTCGAGACAGGGGGTACGAAAAACTGTTTTTT | CASSRDRGYEKLFF
TRBJ2-1 | TRBV12-3/TRBV12-4 | NA | TRBD2 | TGTGCCAGCAGTCATCCCATAGCGGGGGGATCGGTCTTC | CASSHPIAGGSVF
TRBJ2-3 | TRBV27 | NA | NA | TGTGCCAGCAGTCCCCGCTTAGGTGGCACAGATACGCAGTATTTT | CASSPRLGGTDTQYF
TRBJ2-7 | TRBV7-2 | NA | TRBD1 | TGTGCCAGCAGCGCCGGGACAGGGGGCCGGTACGAGCAGTACTTC | CASSAGTGGRYEQYF
TRBJ2-5 | TRBV7-9 | NA | TRBD1 | TGTGCCAGCAGCTTAGACAGGGGGCAAGAGACCCAGTACTTC | CASSLDRGQETQYF
TRBJ2-1 | TRBV11-2 | NA | NA | TGTGCCAGCAGTCCCGGGACTCTAAAGGGTTCCCAGTTCTTC | CASSPGTLKGSQFF
TRBJ1-5 | TRBV7-8 | NA | TRBD1 | TGTGCCAGCAGCTTACAGGGGGTCGCTCAGCCCCAGCATTTT | CASSLQGVAQPQHF
TRBJ2-2 | TRBV24-1 | NA | TRBD2 | TGTGCCACCAGTGATTCGAGACTAGCTCCTAACACCGGGGAGCTGTTTTTT | CATSDSRLAPNTGELFF
TRBJ2-7 | TRBV12-5 | NA | TRBD1 | TGTGCTAGTGGGGAACCGGGACAGGGGCACTACGAGCAGTACTTC | CASGEPGQGHYEQYF
TRBJ2-1 | TRBV6-4 | once | NA | TGTGCCAGCAGCTCGACTAGGAAGTCGGCGTACAATGAGCAGTTCTTC | CASSSTRKSAYNEQFF
TRBJ1-1 | TRBV27 | NA | NA | TGTGCCAGCAGTTTTAGTGGGGCTATCATGAACACTGAAGCTTTCTTT | CASSFSGAIMNTEAFF
TRBJ2-3 | TRBV7-2 | NA | TRBD1 | TGTGCCAGCAGCCCACGACAGGGCCCGACAGATACGCAGTATTTT | CASSPRQGPTDTQYF
TRBJ1-2 | TRBV28 | NA | NA | TGTGCCACCCAGAAAATTAACTATGGCTACACCTTC | CATQKINYGYTF
TRBJ2-2 | TRBV12-3/TRBV12-4 | NA | NA | TGTGCCAGCAGTACGAACACCGGGGAGCTGTTTTTT | CASSTNTGELFF
TRBJ1-1 | TRBV19 | NA | NA | TGTGCCAGTAGTATGGCAGTTGAAGCTTTCTTT | CASSMAVEAFF
TRBJ1-5 | TRBV28 | NA | NA | TGTGCCAGCACCAGGAGCAATCAGCCCCAGCATTTT | CASTRSNQPQHF
TRBJ1-4 | TRBV6-5 | NA | NA | TGTGCCAGCAGAGGGGGACCGGCAACTAATGAAAAACTGTTTTTT | CASRGGPATNEKLFF
TRBJ2-1 | TRBV7-9 | NA | TRBD2 | TGTGCCAGCAGCTTAAGCTCCGCGGGAGCGCAGTTCTTC | CASSLSSAGAQFF
TRBJ2-7 | TRBV19 | once | TRBD1 | TGTGCCAGTAGTGCCGACGGGACAGGGTCCTACGAGCAGTACTTC | CASSADGTGSYEQYF
TRBJ2-1 | TRBV29-1 | NA | TRBD1 | TGCAGCGTGGAGGCGTACAGGGGGCAATCCTACAATGAGCAGTTCTTC | CSVEAYRGQSYNEQFF